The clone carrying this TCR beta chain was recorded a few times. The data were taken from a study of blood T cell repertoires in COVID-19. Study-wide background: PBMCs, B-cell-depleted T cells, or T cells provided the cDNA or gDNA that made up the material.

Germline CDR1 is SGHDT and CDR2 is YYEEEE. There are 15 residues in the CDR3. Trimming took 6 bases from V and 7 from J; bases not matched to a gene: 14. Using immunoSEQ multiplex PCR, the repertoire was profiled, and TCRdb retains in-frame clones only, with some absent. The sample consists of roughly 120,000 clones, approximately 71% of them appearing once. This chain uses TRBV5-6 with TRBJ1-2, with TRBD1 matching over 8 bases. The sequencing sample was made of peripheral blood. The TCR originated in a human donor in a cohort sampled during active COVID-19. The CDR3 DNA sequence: TGTGCCAGCACTTTCCAAAGGACAGGGAGGGTTGGCTACACCTTC. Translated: CASTFQRTGRVGYTF.